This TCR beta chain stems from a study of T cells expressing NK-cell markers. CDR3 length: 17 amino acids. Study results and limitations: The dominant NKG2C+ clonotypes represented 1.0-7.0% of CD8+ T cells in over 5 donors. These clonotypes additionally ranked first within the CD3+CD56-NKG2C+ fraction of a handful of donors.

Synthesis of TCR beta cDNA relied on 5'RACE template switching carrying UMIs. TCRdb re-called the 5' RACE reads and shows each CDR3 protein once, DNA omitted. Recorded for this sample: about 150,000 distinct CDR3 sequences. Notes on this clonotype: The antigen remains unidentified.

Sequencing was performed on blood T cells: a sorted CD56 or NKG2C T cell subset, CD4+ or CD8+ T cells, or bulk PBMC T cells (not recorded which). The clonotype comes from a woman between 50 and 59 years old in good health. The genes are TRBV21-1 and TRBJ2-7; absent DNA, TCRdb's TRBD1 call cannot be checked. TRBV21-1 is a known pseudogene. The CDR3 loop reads CASSTPRDKEDSYEQYF.